The sequence of this T cell receptor beta chain was determined in a study of blood T cell repertoires in COVID-19. The overall study: The origin of the acute and convalescent COVID-19 samples was the United States, Italy and Spain. In each case, the material was cDNA or gDNA derived from T cells, B-cell-depleted T cells, or PBMCs.

Germline V gives CDR1 MNHEY, CDR2 SMNVEV (reference sequence). The ends were cut back, 5 bases at V and 0 bases at J, with 11 bases in the middle. The CDR3 is 15 residues long. Methods used by the authors: Amplification with reference gene primers provided the estimates of nucleated cell counts. This table comes from immunoSEQ multiplex PCR, and its TCRdb copy is limited to in-frame clones, with some not included. The V and J calls and clone size come from that table; D and trimming were worked out from the DNA. The table records around 200,000 clones, around 88% of them present only once. The clonotype originates from a woman aged 45-65 years with acute or convalescent COVID-19. This sequence joins TRBV27 and TRBJ2-1, with D tentatively TRBD2 (6 bases). Sequencing was done on a sample of peripheral blood. This CDR3 reads CASSPLGGSYNEQFF. CDR3 coding DNA: TGTGCCAGCAGTCCCCTCGGGGGCTCCTACAATGAGCAGTTCTTC.